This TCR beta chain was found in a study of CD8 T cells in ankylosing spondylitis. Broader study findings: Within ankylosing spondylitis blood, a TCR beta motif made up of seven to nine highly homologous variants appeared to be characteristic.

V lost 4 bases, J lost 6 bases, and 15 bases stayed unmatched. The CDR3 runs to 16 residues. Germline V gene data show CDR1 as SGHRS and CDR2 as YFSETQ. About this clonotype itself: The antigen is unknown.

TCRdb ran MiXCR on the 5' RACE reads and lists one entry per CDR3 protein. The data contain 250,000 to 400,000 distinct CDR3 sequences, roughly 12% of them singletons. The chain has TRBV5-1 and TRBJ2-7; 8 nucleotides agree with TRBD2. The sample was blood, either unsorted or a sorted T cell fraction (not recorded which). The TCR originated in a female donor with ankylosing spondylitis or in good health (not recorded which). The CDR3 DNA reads TGCGCCAGCAGCACCCTAAGCGGGAGCGTTCCCATCGAGCAGTACTTC. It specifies CASSTLSGSVPIEQYF.